These T cell receptor beta chains were read from a single sample in a study of blood T cell repertoires in COVID-19. Clones were read by immunoSEQ multiplex PCR, and TCRdb kept only the in-frame ones, dropping some. The sample lists about 250,000 clones; around 83% were seen once. Specimen: peripheral blood. The receptors come from a man older than 75 with acute or convalescent COVID-19. The CDR3 runs from the conserved cysteine through the conserved F or W. Each record gives: CDR3 length, J gene, V gene, D gene, clone size, CDR3 DNA, CDR3 protein. A D gene is named only where the DNA matches it firmly. Only some rows state a clone size, as once, few, many or a class for expanded clones.

CDR3 length: 17; J gene: TRBJ2-5; V gene: TRBV10-3; D gene: TRBD1; clone size: .; CDR3 DNA: TGTGCCATCAGTGAGTCGAAGAGGGGGCAGAGCCAAGAGACCCAGTACTTC; CDR3 protein: CAISESKRGQSQETQYF
CDR3 length: 16; J gene: TRBJ1-6; V gene: TRBV5-1; D gene: TRBD1; clone size: .; CDR3 DNA: TGCGCCAGCAGCTTCGCCCCGGGACAGGGCGGTTCACCCCTCCACTTT; CDR3 protein: CASSFAPGQGGSPLHF
CDR3 length: 19; J gene: TRBJ2-7; V gene: TRBV6-2/TRBV6-3; D gene: TRBD1; clone size: .; CDR3 DNA: TGTGCCAGCAGTAATCCGGGACAGGGGGCCGGGCGGGGAGACTACGAGCAGTACTTC; CDR3 protein: CASSNPGQGAGRGDYEQYF
CDR3 length: 15; J gene: TRBJ1-2; V gene: TRBV3-1/TRBV3-2; D gene: TRBD1; clone size: .; CDR3 DNA: TGTGCCAGCAGCCGGACGGGACAGGCAGACTATGGCTACACCTTC; CDR3 protein: CASSRTGQADYGYTF
CDR3 length: 12; J gene: TRBJ1-6; V gene: TRBV6-5; D gene: .; clone size: few; CDR3 DNA: TGTGCCAGCAGTTTCATTAATTCACCCCTCCACTTT; CDR3 protein: CASSFINSPLHF
CDR3 length: 15; J gene: TRBJ2-1; V gene: TRBV19; D gene: .; clone size: once; CDR3 DNA: TGTGCCAGTAGTATAATTGGGCTAACGTACAATGAGCAGTTCTTC; CDR3 protein: CASSIIGLTYNEQFF
CDR3 length: 14; J gene: TRBJ1-6; V gene: TRBV7-6; D gene: TRBD1; clone size: once; CDR3 DNA: TGTGCCAGCAGCATGGGACAGATTAATTCACCCCTCCACTTT; CDR3 protein: CASSMGQINSPLHF
CDR3 length: 16; J gene: TRBJ2-2; V gene: TRBV18; D gene: .; clone size: .; CDR3 DNA: TGTGCCAGCTCACAACGACAGGCCTCGAACACCGGGGAGCTGTTTTTT; CDR3 protein: CASSQRQASNTGELFF
CDR3 length: 15; J gene: TRBJ2-1; V gene: TRBV14; D gene: TRBD1; clone size: .; CDR3 DNA: TGTGCCAGCAGCCAGTCCAGGGGGTATTACAATGAGCAGTTCTTC; CDR3 protein: CASSQSRGYYNEQFF
CDR3 length: 14; J gene: TRBJ2-7; V gene: TRBV27; D gene: .; clone size: few; CDR3 DNA: TGTGCCAGCAGTTTCCGGGACACATTCTACGAGCAGTACTTC; CDR3 protein: CASSFRDTFYEQYF
CDR3 length: 13; J gene: TRBJ1-4; V gene: TRBV28; D gene: TRBD1; clone size: .; CDR3 DNA: TGTGCCAGCAGTCTGGACAGGGTCGAAAAACTGTTTTTT; CDR3 protein: CASSLDRVEKLFF
CDR3 length: 16; J gene: TRBJ2-7; V gene: TRBV7-8; D gene: TRBD2; clone size: few; CDR3 DNA: TGTGCCAGCAGCTTAGCTCGGACTAGCGGCAAGTACGAGCAGTACTTC; CDR3 protein: CASSLARTSGKYEQYF
CDR3 length: 13; J gene: TRBJ1-1; V gene: TRBV2; D gene: TRBD1; clone size: .; CDR3 DNA: TGTGCCAGCAGTGGTCCAGGGGGCACTGAAGCTTTCTTT; CDR3 protein: CASSGPGGTEAFF
CDR3 length: 17; J gene: TRBJ1-5; V gene: TRBV28; D gene: .; clone size: .; CDR3 DNA: TGTGCCAGCAGACCTTTTAAGTGGGGTCAGGGAGGTCAGCCCCAGCATTTT; CDR3 protein: CASRPFKWGQGGQPQHF
CDR3 length: 14; J gene: TRBJ2-3; V gene: TRBV6-5; D gene: TRBD1; clone size: .; CDR3 DNA: TGTGCCAGCACCCTGGGACAGGGTGCAGATACGCAGTATTTT; CDR3 protein: CASTLGQGADTQYF
CDR3 length: 15; J gene: TRBJ2-1; V gene: TRBV6-1; D gene: TRBD2; clone size: .; CDR3 DNA: TGTGCCAGCAGTGAGAGACTAGCGGTATACAATGAGCAGTTCTTC; CDR3 protein: CASSERLAVYNEQFF